Below are 14 T cell receptor beta chains sequenced from a single sample in a study of graft-versus-host responses after intestinal transplantation (dated by TCRdb to about 2021). Their target antigens are unknown. According to the study, the label for this sample's time point signals: cells obtained before transplantation from donor or recipient. Library prep was done by the immunoSEQ multiplex PCR assay. The immuneACCESS repertoire file appears here via TCRdb, limited to in-frame rearrangements. These files lack a portion of the clones; in checked studies, under half of the deficit traces to unresolved V genes, and the cause of the others is not known. The sample table holds some 110,000 clones, of which more than 85% were seen once. Approximately 1.2% of the sample is held by the ten biggest clonotypes. The sequences come from unstimulated CD8+ T cells sorted from spleen or lymph node cells, collected before transplant. The receptors shown here come from a human donor who was the organ donor for an intestinal transplant.

The chain combines TRBV7-2 with TRBJ2-1; 7 nucleotides match TRBD2. The trim removed 3 bases at V and 7 bases at J, leaving 9 bases unmatched. The length of the CDR3 is 15 residues. Germline CDR1 SGHTA, CDR2 FQGNSA. The CDR3 reads CASSFRDYGGNEQFF. The CDR3 bases are TGTGCCAGCAGCTTCCGGGACTATGGGGGAAATGAGCAGTTCTTC. The whole variable domain, remainder taken from reference TRBV7-2 and TRBJ2-1, is GAGVSQSPSNKVTEKGKDVELRCDPISGHTALYWYRQSLGQGLEFLIYFQGNSAPDKSGLPSDRFSAERTGGSVSTLTIQRTQQEDSAVYLCASSFRDYGGNEQFFGPGTRLTVL.

This chain uses TRBV4-1 with TRBJ2-1; possibly TRBD1 or TRBD2 for D (5 bases each). The CDR3 sequence is 16 residues long. The V end lost 1 base, the J end lost 6 bases, and 16 bases lay between the germline ends. Germline CDR1 is MGHRA and CDR2 is YSYEKL. DNA of the CDR3: TGCGCCAGCAGCCAAGGCGGCCCGGGACGCATCAATGAGCAGTTCTTC. It is translated as CASSQGGPGRINEQFF.

The gene calls are TRBV15 and TRBJ2-7; possibly TRBD1 or TRBD2 for D (5 bases each). Per the germline V gene, CDR1 is LNHNV and CDR2 is YYDKDF (reference sequence). This CDR3 has 12 amino acids. V lost 5 bases and J 3 bases, leaving 8 bases between the germline ends. The CDR3, as DNA: TGTGCCACCAGCGGGACGGGCTACGAGCAGTACTTC. This encodes CATSGTGYEQYF.

The chain has TRBV13 and TRBJ1-1; 12 nucleotides match TRBD1. This CDR3 is built from 15 residues. V lost 3 bases and J lost 5; bases outside the gene matches: 4. Looked up from germline, CDR1 is PRHDT and CDR2 is FYEKMQ (reference sequence). Here the CDR3 reads CASSFLGQGATEAFF. CDR3 nucleotide sequence: TGTGCCAGCAGCTTCTTGGGACAGGGGGCGACTGAAGCTTTCTTT.

This chain uses TRBV25-1 with TRBJ1-1; D unresolved. This CDR3 region has 13 residues. Between the trimmed V and J ends, which lost 6 bases and 2 bases, there was a span of 10 bases. Per the germline V gene, CDR1 is MGHDK and CDR2 is SYGVNS. CDR3 in DNA: TGTGCCAGCAGGGTCGCGTTTAACACTGAAGCTTTCTTT. It codes for CASRVAFNTEAFF. The variable domain in full, with the rest retrieved from reference TRBV25-1 and TRBJ1-1, is EADIYQTPRYLVIGTGKKITLECSQTMGHDKMYWYQQDPGMELHLIHYSYGVNSTEKGDLSSESTVSRIRTEHFPLTLESARPSHTSQYLCASRVAFNTEAFFGQGTRLTVV.

J is TRBJ2-7 and V is TRBV14; D may be TRBD2 (7 bases). The germline V and J ends were trimmed by 5 bases and 2 bases, with 16 bases remaining between them. The CDR3 loop spans 15 amino acids. Germline V gene sequence: CDR1 SGHDN, CDR2 FVKESK. CDR3 loop: CASSLGGGSAYEQYF. The CDR3 nucleotides read TGTGCCAGCAGCTTAGGGGGGGGCTCGGCCTACGAGCAGTACTTC.

CDR3 amino acids: CASSLALGLLGYTF. The CDR3 DNA follows: TGTGCCAGCAGCTTGGCCCTAGGGCTATTGGGCTACACCTTC. The chain joins TRBV5-6 to TRBJ1-2; D unclear. V was shortened by 0 bases and J by 8 bases, with 14 bases between the two germline ends. Looked up from germline, CDR1 is SGHDT and CDR2 is YYEEEE. The CDR3 runs to 14 residues.

CDR3 bases: TGTGCCAGCAGCCCCTGGACGGGGAACACTGAAGCTTTCTTT. Its protein is CASSPWTGNTEAFF. V and J are TRBV9 and TRBJ1-1; D unresolved. Between the trimmed V and J ends, which lost 4 bases and 1 base, there was a span of 11 bases. Germline V lookup: CDR1 SGDLS, CDR2 YYNGEE. The CDR3 loop spans 14 amino acids.

V is TRBV9 and J is TRBJ1-1; the D is unclear. Trimming pared 4 bases from V and 1 base from J, leaving 11 bases between. This CDR3 spans 14 amino acids. Per germline, CDR1 SGDLS and CDR2 YYNGEE. The CDR3 nucleotides read TGTGCCAGCAGCCCAGCCGGGGAGAACACTGAAGCTTTCTTT. Translation gives CASSPAGENTEAFF.

This clone was observed once. The chain links TRBV28 to TRBJ1-5, with TRBD1 matching over 7 bases. V gave up 7 bases and J gave up 9 bases; unmatched junction bases: 9. The germline V gene encodes CDR1 MDHEN and CDR2 SYDVKM. The CDR3 has 13 amino acids. The CDR3 DNA reads TGTGCCAGCATCGGACAGGAACTATGGCCCCAGCATTTT. Amino acids: CASIGQELWPQHF. The full variable domain, completed using reference TRBV28 and TRBJ1-5, is DVKVTQSSRYLVKRTGEKVFLECVQDMDHENMFWYRQDPGLGLRLIYFSYDVKMKEKGDIPEGYSVSREKKERFSLILESASTNQTSMYLCASIGQELWPQHFGDGTRLSIL.

The V call is TRBV27, the J call TRBJ2-7, with 8 positions matching TRBD2. After removal of 10 bases from V and 2 bases from J, the junction contained 13 bases not matched to a gene. The CDR3 consists of 15 residues. From germline, CDR1 is MNHEY and CDR2 SMNVEV (reference sequence). The CDR3 DNA sequence: TGTGCCACCGCCACCGGGACGGGAGGGGCCTACGAGCAGTACTTC. Translated, it gives CATATGTGGAYEQYF.

This chain uses TRBV7-9 with TRBJ2-3; TRBD2 matches 7 bases. Germline values: CDR1 SEHNR, CDR2 FQNEAQ (reference sequence). The CDR3 has 17 residues. J was trimmed by 3 bases and V by 2 bases; bases with no gene match: 11. This chain's CDR3 is CASSLPAGGRGTDTQYF. In nucleotides, the CDR3 is TGTGCCAGCAGCTTACCCGCCGGTGGGAGGGGAACAGATACGCAGTATTTT.

The rearrangement links TRBV19 to TRBJ2-7, with a tentative D call TRBD1 (6 bases). Trimming shortened V by 3 bases and J by 3 bases, and 15 bases separated the two germline ends. CDR1 and CDR2 from the germline V gene are LNHDA and SQIVND (reference sequence). CDR3 length equals 15 residues. The chain's CDR3 is CASSINLGAGYEQYF. DNA for the CDR3: TGTGCCAGTAGTATTAATTTGGGGGCAGGCTACGAGCAGTACTTC. The full variable domain, in which reference TRBV19 and TRBJ2-7 provide the parts outside the CDR3, is DGGITQSPKYLFRKEGQNVTLSCEQNLNHDAMYWYRQDPGQGLRLIYYSQIVNDFQKGDIAEGYSVSREKKESFPLTVTSAQKNPTAFYLCASSINLGAGYEQYFGPGTRLTVT.

The chain uses TRBV6-5 and TRBJ1-1; unclear D gene. CDR3 length: 13 amino acids. From germline, CDR1 is MNHEY and CDR2 SVGAGI. Deletions cut 1 base from V and 1 base from J, with 4 bases between. The CDR3 sequence is CASSYFRNTEAFF. DNA of the CDR3: TGTGCCAGCAGTTACTTCCGGAACACTGAAGCTTTCTTT.